This TCR beta chain originates from a study of T cells expressing NK-cell markers. The overall study: Sequencing covered eight donors, seven HCMV-seropositive and one seronegative. Whole-study results and caveats: What remained unclear was the HCMV specificity of expanded NKG2C+ T cell clones. Each of 6 or 7 donors carried dominant NKG2C+ clonotypes accounting for about 1.0-7.0% of CD8+ T cells.

A note on this clonotype: Antigen: not known.

The CDR3 loop spans 11 amino acids. Germline V lookup: CDR1 SGHAT, CDR2 FQNNGV. TCRdb reprocessed the 5' RACE reads, keeping one entry per CDR3 protein, no DNA. The sample has some 440,000 distinct CDR3 sequences. V usage is TRBV11-2 and J usage is TRBJ2-4. This sequence originates from a woman aged 50 to 60 in good health. Sequenced material: blood T cells: a sorted CD56 or NKG2C T cell subset, CD4+ or CD8+ T cells, or bulk PBMC T cells (not recorded which). The CDR3 loop is CASSLGVFQYF.